These 30 T cell receptor beta chains came from one sample sequenced in a study of CD4 T cells in relation to SARS-CoV-2 and coronaviruses. These receptors have no identified antigens. Unexposed donor CD4+ T cells date from about 2011-2018, before the COVID-19 pandemic. Isolation of CD4+ T cells took place after approximately eleven days in culture. TCRdb keeps only in-frame clones here, not all; method: immunoSEQ multiplex PCR. Of tens of thousands of clones detected, around four fifths appear once; the ten largest clones hold about 15%. Source material: CD4+ T cells from PBMCs, cultured in vitro. The origin of the receptors is a human donor in good health.

This clone was seen more than once but under ten times. The chain couples TRBV3-1 (or the pseudogene TRBV3-2) to TRBJ1-4, with 7 bases aligning to TRBD1. J was trimmed by 7 bases and V by 1 base; bases with no gene match: 9. Germline V gives CDR1 LGHDT, CDR2 YNNKEL (reference sequence). This CDR3 contains 16 residues. In DNA form, the CDR3 reads TGTGCCAGCAGCCAAGCCTCGCGACAGGGTTTTGAAAAACTGTTTTTT. It translates to CASSQASRQGFEKLFF.

The chain employs TRBV19 and TRBJ1-1, with D tentatively TRBD1 (6 bases). This CDR3 comprises 12 residues. The V gene's germline CDR1 is LNHDA and CDR2 SQIVND (reference sequence). V lost 6 bases and J lost 7, with 12 bases in between. The CDR3, as DNA: TGTGCCAGTAGCGGACAGATAATTGAAGCTTTCTTT. The encoded protein is CASSGQIIEAFF.

This clone came up a few times. V gene TRBV5-1 combines with J gene TRBJ2-2, with D perhaps TRBD1 or TRBD2 (5 bases each). Per germline, CDR1 SGHRS and CDR2 YFSETQ. The CDR3 covers 12 residues. Trimming took 4 bases from V and 7 from J, leaving 8 bases between them. The CDR3 sequence: CASSLGDGELFF. The CDR3 DNA sequence: TGCGCCAGCAGCCTGGGGGACGGGGAGCTGTTTTTT.

V usage is TRBV10-3 and J usage is TRBJ2-5, with D tentatively TRBD2 (6 bases). CDR3 length: 16 amino acids. Trimming pared 3 bases from V and 0 bases from J, leaving 14 bases between. Germline CDR1 and CDR2: ENHRY and SYGVKD. CDR3 in DNA: TGTGCCATCAGTGAATCGCGGGGAGCTAACCAAGAGACCCAGTACTTC. This codes for CAISESRGANQETQYF.

This clone was counted once. In DNA, the CDR3 is TGTGCCTGGAGGAGGACAAGTCGGAATTCACCCCTCCACTTT. Amino acid sequence: CAWRRTSRNSPLHF. The rearrangement links TRBV30 to TRBJ1-6; weak D call: TRBD1 (5 bases). The V gene lost 3 bases and the J gene lost 7 bases, with 13 bases spanning the gap. Germline V gene lookup returns CDR1 GTSNPN and CDR2 SVGIG (reference sequence). The CDR3 contains 14 residues. Full variable domain (remainder filled in from reference TRBV30 and TRBJ1-6): SQTIHQWPATLVQPVGSPLSLECTVEGTSNPNLYWYRQAAGRGLQLLFYSVGIGQISSEVPQNLSASRPQDRQFILSSKKLLLSDSGFYLCAWRRTSRNSPLHFGNGTRLTVT.

This rearrangement joins TRBV27 to TRBJ2-6; TRBD1 might be the D (5 bases). The V end was cut by 6 bases, the J end by 2 bases, with 14 bases between. CDR3 length: 16 amino acids. Germline lookup yields CDR1 MNHEY and CDR2 SMNVEV (reference sequence). Written as DNA, the CDR3 is TGTGCCAGCAGCCCCGCCGGCAGGGCTGGGGCCAACGTCCTGACTTTC. It encodes CASSPAGRAGANVLTF.

Written as DNA, the CDR3 is TGTGCCAGCAGTGAATATTTTGTTCGGGCTAGCGGGACTGAGCAGTTCTTC. This encodes CASSEYFVRASGTEQFF. This rearrangement joins TRBV6-1 to TRBJ2-1; 9 bases are shared with TRBD2. After removal of 2 bases from V and 9 bases from J, the junction contained 14 bases not matched to a gene. This CDR3 is 17 amino acids long. From germline, CDR1 is MNHNS and CDR2 SASEGT.

V and J are TRBV5-1 and TRBJ1-1; 7 nucleotides agree with TRBD1. The V segment lost 4 bases and the J segment 1 base; nucleotides outside the gene matches: 7. The CDR3 runs 15 residues. Germline assignment: CDR1 SGHRS and CDR2 YFSETQ. DNA for the CDR3: TGCGCCAGCAGCGCGGGACAGCATAGGAACACTGAAGCTTTCTTT. Amino acid sequence: CASSAGQHRNTEAFF.

The chain combines TRBV10-2 with TRBJ2-2; 10 bases are a match to TRBD1. V lost 2 bases to trimming and J lost 4 bases; unmatched junction nucleotides: 1. The CDR3 length is 15 residues. The germline CDR1 and CDR2 sequences are WSHSY and SAAADI. The DNA of the CDR3 is TGCGCCAGCAGTGAGGGGACAGGGGCCACCGGGGAGCTGTTTTTT. Translation gives CASSEGTGATGELFF.

The gene calls are TRBV14 and TRBJ2-3; D unclear. Germline assignment: CDR1 SGHDN and CDR2 FVKESK. Trimming took off 6 bases at V and 2 bases at J, with 24 bases between the two ends. There are 18 residues in the CDR3. The CDR3 nucleotides read TGTGCCAGCAGTCCTGGCCCCTTAGCAAGTCGGTCCACAGATACGCAGTATTTT. Translating it yields CASSPGPLASRSTDTQYF. Full variable domain (missing parts from reference TRBV14 and TRBJ2-3): EAGVTQFPSHSVIEKGQTVTLRCDPISGHDNLYWYRRVMGKEIKFLLHFVKESKQDESGMPNNRFLAERTGGTYSTLKVQPAELEDSGVYFCASSPGPLASRSTDTQYFGPGTRLTVL.

This clone was counted a few times. The chain couples TRBV4-1 to TRBJ1-3, with TRBD1 matching over 7 bases. Germline V gives CDR1 MGHRA, CDR2 YSYEKL. V lost 3 bases and J lost 3; bases outside the gene matches: 5. The CDR3 spans 15 residues. The CDR3 DNA reads TGCGCCAGCAGCCACAACAGGGGAGGTGGAAACACCATATATTTT. Its protein is CASSHNRGGGNTIYF.

The CDR3 region has the DNA TGTGCCAGCAGCAAAGGACAGGTTTTCCATGAGCAGTTCTTC. This translates into CASSKGQVFHEQFF. The chain has TRBV11-2 and TRBJ2-1, with 7 positions matching TRBD1. This CDR3 contains 14 residues. Losses at the gene ends were 5 bases for V and 8 bases for J; bases not matched to a gene: 9. Germline lookup yields CDR1 SGHAT and CDR2 FQNNGV.

This rearrangement joins TRBV18 to TRBJ2-5; D remains unclear. This CDR3 has 15 residues. Germline lookup yields CDR1 KGHSH and CDR2 LQKENI. The ends were cut back, 3 bases at V and 6 bases at J, with 17 bases in the middle. CDR3 nucleotides: TGTGCCAGCTCACCGATGGAAACGGCTGGGAAGACCCAGTACTTC. Its translation is CASSPMETAGKTQYF.

The chain uses TRBV7-2 and TRBJ1-2; a possible D gene is TRBD1 (5 bases). CDR1 and CDR2 (germline): SGHTA, FQGNSA. Trimming took off 1 base at V and 8 bases at J, with 14 bases between the two ends. The CDR3 has 14 residues. The CDR3 loop reads CASSLGQGTYGYTF. CDR3 sequence (DNA): TGTGCCAGCAGCTTAGGCCAGGGAACGTACGGCTACACCTTC.

In DNA form, the CDR3 reads TGTGCCAGCAGCCAAGTGCGCGACAGTAGAATCTCCTACGAGCAGTACTTC. This codes for CASSQVRDSRISYEQYF. V is TRBV3-1 (or the pseudogene TRBV3-2) and J is TRBJ2-7, with D perhaps TRBD1 (5 bases). Germline V lookup: CDR1 LGHDT, CDR2 YNNKEL (reference sequence). The CDR3 loop spans 17 amino acids. Trimming took off 1 base at V and 0 bases at J, with 16 bases between the two ends.

This rearrangement joins TRBV18 to TRBJ1-1, with 11 nucleotides matching TRBD1. Germline V gene sequence: CDR1 KGHSH, CDR2 LQKENI. This CDR3 is built from 16 residues. Trimming cost V 3 bases and J 1 base; bases outside gene matches: 4. CDR3 nucleotides: TGTGCCAGCTCACCGGGGACAGGGGGACGGAACACTGAAGCTTTCTTT. Translated, it gives CASSPGTGGRNTEAFF. The whole variable domain, remainder taken from reference TRBV18 and TRBJ1-1, is NAGVMQNPRHLVRRRGQEARLRCSPMKGHSHVYWYRQLPEEGLKFMVYLQKENIIDESGMPKERFSAEFPKEGPSILRIQQVVRGDSAAYFCASSPGTGGRNTEAFFGQGTRLTVV.

This rearrangement joins TRBV21-1 to TRBJ1-5. TRBV21-1 is given as a pseudogene. The CDR3 is 15 residues long. CDR3 nucleotide sequence: TGTGCCAGCAGCAAACTAGACGGGATAAATCAGCCCCAGCATTTT. This sequence encodes CASSKLDGINQPQHF.

V usage is TRBV24-1 and J usage is TRBJ1-5, with D possibly matching TRBD1 (5 bases). CDR3 size: 13 residues. V was cut by 4 bases and J by 7 bases, with 10 bases left in between. The germline gives CDR1 KGHDR, CDR2 SFDVKD. CDR3 DNA: TGTGCCACCAGTGACCGGGACGCACAGCCCCAGCATTTT. Amino acid sequence: CATSDRDAQPQHF.

The chain carries TRBV3-1 (or the pseudogene TRBV3-2) and TRBJ1-1; TRBD1 might be the D (6 bases). Germline values: CDR1 LGHDT, CDR2 YNNKEL (reference sequence). The CDR3 has 14 amino acids. V lost 7 bases to trimming and J lost 5 bases, with 17 bases between them. In nucleotides, the CDR3 is TGTGCCAGCACGCCCGAAAGGAGGGGGACTGAAGCTTTCTTT. The encoded protein is CASTPERRGTEAFF.

The rearrangement links TRBV5-4 to TRBJ2-7; 13 nucleotides agree with TRBD2. This CDR3 contains 17 residues. The V gene end was trimmed by 5 bases and the J gene end by 5 bases; junction bases not matched to a gene: 13. Germline V lookup: CDR1 SGHNT, CDR2 YYREEE (reference sequence). CDR3 sequence: CASRRGLAGEFLDEQYF. The CDR3 DNA is TGTGCCAGCAGGCGCGGACTAGCGGGAGAGTTTTTGGACGAGCAGTACTTC.

The chain has TRBV6-5 and TRBJ2-7, with TRBD2 as a possible D gene (5 bases). CDR1 and CDR2 from the germline V gene are MNHEY and SVGAGI. The CDR3 runs 13 residues. The V gene lost 6 bases and the J gene lost 6 bases, with 15 bases spanning the gap. CDR3 protein: CASRGAVQLEQYF. The CDR3 DNA sequence: TGTGCCAGCAGGGGAGCCGTGCAACTCGAGCAGTACTTC.

This clone has a handful of counts. The V and J genes are TRBV2 and TRBJ2-2, with 7 bases matching TRBD1. V dropped 5 bases and J dropped 2; count of bases not matched to a gene: 5. CDR3 length: 15 residues. The germline gives CDR1 SNHLY, CDR2 FYNNEI. The CDR3 DNA follows: TGTGCCAGCAGTAAAGGGACAGTCAACACCGGGGAGCTGTTTTTT. Translating it yields CASSKGTVNTGELFF.

The chain couples TRBV19 to TRBJ2-1; the match to TRBD1 covers 7 bases. This CDR3 is 15 amino acids long. The germline V gene encodes CDR1 LNHDA and CDR2 SQIVND (reference sequence). The trim removed 5 bases at V and 4 bases at J, leaving 8 bases unmatched. The CDR3 region is CASSRQGLIYNEQFF. The CDR3 DNA reads as TGTGCCAGTAGTCGACAGGGCCTAATTTACAATGAGCAGTTCTTC.

The chain joins TRBV9 to TRBJ2-1; 8 bases map to TRBD2. The CDR3 has 16 residues. CDR1 and CDR2 from the germline V gene are SGDLS and YYNGEE. After removal of 4 bases from V and 0 bases from J, the junction contained 6 bases not matched to a gene. CDR3 loop: CASSSIAGSSYNEQFF. The CDR3 nucleotides read TGTGCCAGCAGCTCTATAGCGGGGAGCTCCTACAATGAGCAGTTCTTC.

This chain joins TRBV7-3 and TRBJ2-1; TRBD2 aligns across 9 bases. There are 16 residues in the CDR3. Germline CDR1 SGHTA, CDR2 FQGTGA. The junction had 9 bases not matched to a gene; V was cut back by 0 bases and J by 9 bases. CDR3 loop: CASSLTAGGRVAEQFF. The CDR3 DNA reads TGTGCCAGCAGCTTAACAGCGGGAGGTCGAGTCGCTGAGCAGTTCTTC.

This clone was seen once. The chain is built from TRBV28 and TRBJ1-1; D might be TRBD1 (5 bases). This CDR3 contains 14 residues. The germline V gene has CDR1 MDHEN and CDR2 SYDVKM. Trimming shortened V by 3 bases and J by 7 bases, and 15 bases separated the two germline ends. CDR3 loop: CASSLGLRGVEAFF. The CDR3 DNA reads TGTGCCAGCAGTTTGGGACTCCGCGGGGTTGAAGCTTTCTTT.

The CDR3 protein is CASSQDHMGQPQHF. The CDR3 nucleotides are TGTGCCAGCAGCCAAGACCACATGGGTCAGCCCCAGCATTTT. The genes are TRBV7-6 and TRBJ1-5, with D uncertain. The germline gives CDR1 SGHVS, CDR2 FNYEAQ. V gave up 5 bases and J gave up 6 bases, with 14 bases separating them. CDR3 length equals 14 residues.

The chain employs TRBV19 and TRBJ2-5; possibly TRBD1 or TRBD2 for D (6 bases each). The CDR3 runs to 14 residues. The V gene lost 1 base and the J gene lost 4 bases, with 10 bases spanning the gap. Germline lookup yields CDR1 LNHDA and CDR2 SQIVND (reference sequence). The CDR3 loop reads CASSIGQEGETQYF. CDR3 sequence (DNA): TGTGCCAGTAGTATAGGACAGGAGGGAGAGACCCAGTACTTC.

The rearrangement joins TRBV4-2 to TRBJ2-7; 9 bases agree with TRBD1. CDR3 length: 15 residues. Germline lookup yields CDR1 LGHNA and CDR2 YNFKEQ. The trim removed 2 bases at V and 3 bases at J, leaving 5 bases unmatched. CDR3 in amino acids: CASSQSRTGDYEQYF. For the CDR3, the DNA is TGTGCCAGCAGCCAATCGCGGACAGGGGACTACGAGCAGTACTTC.

V gene TRBV4-1 combines with J gene TRBJ1-1; perhaps TRBD1 as D (6 bases). Germline V gives CDR1 MGHRA, CDR2 YSYEKL. Trimming took 6 bases from V and 1 from J, leaving 12 bases between them. The CDR3 loop spans 14 amino acids. CDR3: CASSTIQGNTEAFF. CDR3 DNA: TGCGCCAGCAGTACGATACAGGGGAACACTGAAGCTTTCTTT.